This record concerns one T cell receptor beta chain sequence. CDR1 and CDR2 from the germline V gene are SQVTM and ANQGSEA. Trimming cost V 7 bases and J 7 bases; bases outside gene matches: 19. CDR3 length: 17 residues. Original processing notes: Amplification of reference gene primers was used by the study to estimate nucleated cell counts. Sequenced by immunoSEQ multiplex PCR; TCRdb stores in-frame clones only, minus some. The V and J calls and clone size come from that table; D and trimming were worked out from the DNA. The profile shows approximately 290,000 clones, approximately 90% of them singletons. The data are from a study of blood T cell repertoires in COVID-19. Study at large: Material from acute and convalescent COVID-19 was sourced from the United States, Italy and Spain. T cells, B-cell-depleted T cells, or PBMCs supplied cDNA or gDNA.

This TCR derives from a woman under 40 with COVID-19, enrolled during active disease. The specimen was peripheral blood. The V and J genes are TRBV29-1 and TRBJ2-1; TRBD1 matches 10 bases. The CDR3: CSAGSVRVGQGGNEQFF. The CDR3 DNA reads TGCAGCGCTGGGTCGGTGAGGGTTGGACAGGGGGGTAATGAGCAGTTCTTC.